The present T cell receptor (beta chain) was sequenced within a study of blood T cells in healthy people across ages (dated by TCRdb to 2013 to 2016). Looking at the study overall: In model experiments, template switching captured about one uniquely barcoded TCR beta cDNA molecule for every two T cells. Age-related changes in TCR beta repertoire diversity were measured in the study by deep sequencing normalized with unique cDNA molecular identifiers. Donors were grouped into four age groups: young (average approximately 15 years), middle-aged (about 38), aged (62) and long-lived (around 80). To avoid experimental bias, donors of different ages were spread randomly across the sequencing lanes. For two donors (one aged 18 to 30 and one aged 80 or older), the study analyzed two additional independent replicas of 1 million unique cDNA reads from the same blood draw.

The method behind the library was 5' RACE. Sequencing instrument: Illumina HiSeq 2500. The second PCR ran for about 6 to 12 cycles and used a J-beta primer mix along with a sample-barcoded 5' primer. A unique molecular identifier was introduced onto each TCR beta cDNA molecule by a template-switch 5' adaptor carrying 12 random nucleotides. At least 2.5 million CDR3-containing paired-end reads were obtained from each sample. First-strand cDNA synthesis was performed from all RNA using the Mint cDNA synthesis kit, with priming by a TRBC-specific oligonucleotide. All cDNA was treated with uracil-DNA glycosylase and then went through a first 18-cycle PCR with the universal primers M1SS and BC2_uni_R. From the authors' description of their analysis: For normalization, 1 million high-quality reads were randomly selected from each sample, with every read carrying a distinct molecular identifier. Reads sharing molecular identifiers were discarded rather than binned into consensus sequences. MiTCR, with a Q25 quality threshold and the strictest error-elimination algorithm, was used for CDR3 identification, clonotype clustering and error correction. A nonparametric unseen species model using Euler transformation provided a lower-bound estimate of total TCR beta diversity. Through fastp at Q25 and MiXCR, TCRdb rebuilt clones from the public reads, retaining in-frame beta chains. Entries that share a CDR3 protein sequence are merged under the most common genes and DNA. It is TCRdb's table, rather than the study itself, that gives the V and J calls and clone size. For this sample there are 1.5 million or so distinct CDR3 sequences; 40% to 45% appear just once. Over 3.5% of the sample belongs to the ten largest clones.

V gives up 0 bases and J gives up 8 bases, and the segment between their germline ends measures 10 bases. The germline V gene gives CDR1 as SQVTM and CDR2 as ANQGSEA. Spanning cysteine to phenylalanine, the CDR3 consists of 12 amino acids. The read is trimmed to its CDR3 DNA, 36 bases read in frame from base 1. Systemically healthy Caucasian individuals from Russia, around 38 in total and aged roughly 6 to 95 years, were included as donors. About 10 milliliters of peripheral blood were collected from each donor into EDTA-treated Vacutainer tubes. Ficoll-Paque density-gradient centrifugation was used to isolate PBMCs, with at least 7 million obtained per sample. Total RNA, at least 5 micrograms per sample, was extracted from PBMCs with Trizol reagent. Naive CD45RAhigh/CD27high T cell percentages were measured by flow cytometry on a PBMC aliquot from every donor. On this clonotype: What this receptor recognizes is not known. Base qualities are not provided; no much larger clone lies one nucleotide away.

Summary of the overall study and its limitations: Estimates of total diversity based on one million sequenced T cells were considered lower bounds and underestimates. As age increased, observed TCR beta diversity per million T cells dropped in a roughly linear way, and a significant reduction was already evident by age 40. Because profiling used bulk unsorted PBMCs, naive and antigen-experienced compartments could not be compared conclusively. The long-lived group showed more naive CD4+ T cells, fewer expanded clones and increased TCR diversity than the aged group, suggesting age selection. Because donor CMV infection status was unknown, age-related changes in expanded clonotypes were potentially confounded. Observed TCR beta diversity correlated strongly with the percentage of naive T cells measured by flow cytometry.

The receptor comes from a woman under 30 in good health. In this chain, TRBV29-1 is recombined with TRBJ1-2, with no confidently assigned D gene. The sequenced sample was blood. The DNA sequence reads TGCAGCGTTGAAGATCAAGGGAAAGGCTACACCTTC. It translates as CSVEDQGKGYTF.